Following are 29 T cell receptor beta chains from one sample sequenced in a study of regulatory T cells in long-lasting Graves disease. Building the TCR beta libraries relied on iRepertoire HTBI primers, and CDR3 regions underwent Arm-PCR. TCRdb ran MiXCR on the multiplex PCR reads and lists one entry per CDR3 protein. Here the sample spans about 460,000 distinct CDR3 sequences, about 20% being singletons. Specified time point: persistent/refractory GD, antithyroid drugs over 5 years with positive TRAb. Extracted RNA from PBMCs served as the source of the TCR library. The material sequenced was peripheral blood mononuclear cells (PBMCs), taken when the disease was refractory, from a patient treated with antithyroid drugs. These receptor sequences come from a female donor with Graves disease.

This clonotype was picked up many times. The chain links TRBV12-3 or TRBV12-4 to TRBJ2-5, with D hard to call. The V end was cut by 2 bases, the J end by 5 bases, with 12 bases between. CDR3 length equals 14 residues. The DNA of the CDR3 is TGTGCCAGCAGTTTAAGCAGATTTGGGGAGACCCAGTACTTC. Amino acids: CASSLSRFGETQYF.

This sequence joins TRBV18 and TRBJ1-1, with D unresolved. From germline, CDR1 is KGHSH and CDR2 LQKENI. V shed 2 bases and J shed 6 bases, with 13 bases lying between them. The length of the CDR3 is 14 residues. As DNA, the CDR3 is TGTGCCAGCTCACCATATGAGTTCGGGGCTGAAGCTTTCTTT. Translated, it gives CASSPYEFGAEAFF. Using reference TRBV18 and TRBJ1-1 for the parts outside the CDR3, the full variable domain is NAGVMQNPRHLVRRRGQEARLRCSPMKGHSHVYWYRQLPEEGLKFMVYLQKENIIDESGMPKERFSAEFPKEGPSILRIQQVVRGDSAAYFCASSPYEFGAEAFFGQGTRLTVV.

This clonotype was picked up many times. The chain recombines TRBV28 with TRBJ1-1, with D hard to call. The CDR3 contains 15 residues. Trimming took off 2 bases at V and 0 bases at J, with 10 bases between the two ends. Looked up from germline, CDR1 is MDHEN and CDR2 is SYDVKM. CDR3 DNA: TGTGCCAGCAGTTTAGTTGAAGAGATGAACACTGAAGCTTTCTTT. Protein product: CASSLVEEMNTEAFF.

The table lists this clonotype with a few counts. The rearrangement joins TRBV7-8 to TRBJ2-7, with D perhaps TRBD1 or TRBD2 (6 bases each). V was shortened by 6 bases and J by 2 bases, with 20 bases between the two germline ends. CDR3 length: 16 amino acids. Germline V gene sequence: CDR1 SGHVS, CDR2 FQNEAQ. The CDR3 loop is CASRRGGTLRPYEQYF. The CDR3 DNA reads as TGTGCCAGCAGAAGGGGCGGGACACTTCGTCCCTACGAGCAGTACTTC.

This clonotype was counted only a few times. This rearrangement joins TRBV7-6 to TRBJ2-1; the match to TRBD2 covers 8 bases. CDR1 is SGHVS and CDR2 is FNYEAQ in the germline V gene. The CDR3 spans 16 residues. The J segment lost 0 bases and the V segment lost 5 bases, leaving 6 bases of the junction unmatched. As DNA, the CDR3 is TGTGCCAGCAGCGCGATCGGGGGGGGCTCCTACAATGAGCAGTTCTTC. This encodes CASSAIGGGSYNEQFF.

There are many counts of this clonotype. The chain is built from TRBV6-5 and TRBJ2-7; tentatively, D is TRBD2 (5 bases). The germline V gene has CDR1 MNHEY and CDR2 SVGAGI. The CDR3 is 15 amino acids. Trimming removed 2 bases at V and 2 bases at J, with 13 bases between. The CDR3 nucleotides read TGTGCCAGCAGTTACCAACGAGGGAATACCTACGAGCAGTACTTC. The encoded protein is CASSYQRGNTYEQYF.

This clonotype was detected a few times. This chain joins TRBV7-3 and TRBJ2-6; TRBD2 matches 8 bases. Germline V gives CDR1 SGHTA, CDR2 FQGTGA. The ends lost 5 bases at V and 2 bases at J; junction bases unmatched: 11. The CDR3 spans 18 residues. CDR3 region: CASSLSTSGAPGANVLTF. CDR3 DNA sequence: TGTGCCAGCAGCCTTAGCACTAGCGGAGCTCCTGGGGCCAACGTCCTGACTTTC.

This clonotype was seen repeatedly, ten times or more. CDR3 sequence: CASSLGFEETQYF. In DNA form, the CDR3 reads TGTGCCAGCAGCTTAGGGTTTGAGGAGACCCAGTACTTC. The chain couples TRBV11-2 to TRBJ2-5; no clear D gene. Germline V gene data show CDR1 as SGHAT and CDR2 as FQNNGV. The CDR3 runs 13 residues. V was trimmed by 1 base and J by 5 bases, leaving 8 bases between them.

This clonotype was counted at least ten times. The J gene is TRBJ2-5, the V gene TRBV6-1; D is ambiguous. V dropped 6 bases and J dropped 3 bases, with 11 bases sitting between them. The V gene's germline CDR1 is MNHNS and CDR2 SASEGT. This CDR3 has 13 residues. In nucleotides, the CDR3 is TGTGCCAGCAGCAGATCTGGGGAAGAGACCCAGTACTTC. Translated: CASSRSGEETQYF.

In its sample, this clonotype was seen a few times. The chain recombines TRBV7-3 with TRBJ2-5; D ambiguous. The V gene's germline CDR1 is SGHTA and CDR2 FQGTGA. Deletions cut 9 bases from V and 1 base from J, with 18 bases between. The CDR3 totals 15 residues. CDR3 nucleotides: TGTGCCAGTAAGCTTAATCGGAACCCCCAAGAGACCCAGTACTTC. Its translation is CASKLNRNPQETQYF.

The sample holds a few counts of this clonotype. J is TRBJ2-5 and V is TRBV7-3; D is perhaps TRBD2 (5 bases). The CDR3 is 13 amino acids. The V end lost 5 bases, the J end lost 5 bases, and 12 bases lay between the germline ends. Germline CDR1 is SGHTA and CDR2 is FQGTGA. As DNA, the CDR3 is TGTGCCAGCAGCCTAGGGTGCGGGGAGACCCAGTACTTC. This codes for CASSLGCGETQYF.

This clonotype was seen repeatedly, ten times or more. V usage is TRBV28 and J usage is TRBJ1-4; maybe TRBD1 (6 bases). The germline gives CDR1 MDHEN, CDR2 SYDVKM. The CDR3 runs to 14 residues. V lost 0 bases, J lost 8 bases, and 10 bases lay in between. The chain's CDR3 is CASSLWGAEEKLFF. CDR3 sequence (DNA): TGTGCCAGCAGTTTATGGGGGGCTGAGGAAAAACTGTTTTTT.

This clonotype was detected many times. This chain uses TRBV30 with TRBJ1-4, with D hard to call. Germline CDR1 GTSNPN, CDR2 SVGIG (reference sequence). Between the trimmed V and J ends, which lost 1 base and 7 bases, there was a span of 13 bases. The CDR3 covers 14 residues. CDR3 region: CAWSGTSSGEKLFF. The CDR3 DNA reads TGTGCCTGGAGTGGTACCTCCTCGGGTGAAAAACTGTTTTTT.

The V and J genes are TRBV3-1 and TRBJ2-7; no clear D. V was cut by 2 bases and J by 6 bases, with 11 bases left in between. This CDR3 contains 13 residues. Per germline, CDR1 LGHDT and CDR2 YNNKEL (reference sequence). The CDR3 DNA reads as TGTGCCAGCAGCCAAAGGGTGGCTTCCGAGCAGTACTTC. This codes for CASSQRVASEQYF.

The gene calls are TRBV5-1 and TRBJ2-5; 9 bases agree with TRBD2. The CDR3 totals 14 residues. CDR1 is SGHRS and CDR2 is YFSETQ in the germline V gene. V gave up 5 bases and J gave up 5 bases; unmatched junction bases: 7. CDR3 in amino acids: CASSAGGPLETQYF. CDR3 in DNA: TGCGCCAGCAGTGCGGGGGGGCCGTTGGAGACCCAGTACTTC.

This clonotype appeared many times. The rearrangement links TRBV28 to TRBJ1-5; a possible D gene is TRBD1 (5 bases). The CDR3 runs 16 residues. Between the trimmed V and J ends, which lost 3 bases and 5 bases, there was a span of 17 bases. CDR1 is MDHEN and CDR2 is SYDVKM in the germline V gene. Written as DNA, the CDR3 is TGTGCCAGCAGTTTGTCTGGACGTACAGGTGATCAGCCCCAGCATTTT. It translates to CASSLSGRTGDQPQHF.

This clonotype has just a few counts. This chain joins TRBV19 and TRBJ1-1; D might be TRBD1 (6 bases). Germline V gene sequence: CDR1 LNHDA, CDR2 SQIVND (reference sequence). The ends were cut back, 5 bases at V and 5 bases at J, with 12 bases in the middle. This CDR3 is built from 13 residues. CDR3 in amino acids: CASSPYRETEAFF. CDR3 in DNA: TGTGCCAGTAGTCCCTACAGGGAAACTGAAGCTTTCTTT.

This clonotype was observed at least ten times. The rearrangement links TRBV2 to TRBJ1-5; D is unresolved. V shed 7 bases and J shed 9 bases, with 13 bases lying between them. From germline, CDR1 is SNHLY and CDR2 FYNNEI. The CDR3 totals 12 residues. In DNA, the CDR3 is TGTGCCAGCAAGAAGTTCGAGCGGCCCCAGCATTTT. Its translation is CASKKFERPQHF.

This clonotype was recorded at least ten times. The chain combines TRBV3-1 with TRBJ1-2; D is unresolved. Germline loops: CDR1 LGHDT, CDR2 YNNKEL (reference sequence). V lost 1 base, J lost 7 bases, and 7 bases lay in between. This CDR3 contains 12 residues. CDR3 nucleotide sequence: TGTGCCAGCAGCCAAGTAGAGGGTGGCTACACCTTC. Its translation is CASSQVEGGYTF.

This clonotype came up a few times. V usage is TRBV2 and J usage is TRBJ2-1; tentative D call: TRBD1 (5 bases). In germline, CDR1 is SNHLY, CDR2 FYNNEI. Trimming shortened V by 0 bases and J by 2 bases, and 11 bases separated the two germline ends. This CDR3 contains 16 residues. This chain's CDR3 is CASSEARQRTYNEQFF. As DNA, the CDR3 is TGTGCCAGCAGTGAAGCGCGACAGAGGACCTACAATGAGCAGTTCTTC. The whole variable domain, remainder taken from reference TRBV2 and TRBJ2-1, is EPEVTQTPSHQVTQMGQEVILRCVPISNHLYFYWYRQILGQKVEFLVSFYNNEISEKSEIFDDQFSVERPDGSNFTLKIRSTKLEDSAMYFCASSEARQRTYNEQFFGPGTRLTVL.

Of note for this clonotype: This may come from a read error, since a much larger clone is one base off. This CDR3 is missing its conserved last phenylalanine or tryptophan, likely due to a read error. This chain links TRBV19 with TRBJ1-1; TRBD1 is a possible D gene (5 bases). Germline V gene lookup returns CDR1 LNHDA and CDR2 SQIVND (reference sequence). V was clipped by 7 bases and J by 4 bases, with 19 bases between them. The CDR3 contains 15 residues. This CDR3 reads CASIPTAPLGTEAFL. The CDR3 DNA reads as TGTGCCAGTATTCCGACAGCGCCGCTCGGCACTGAAGCTTTCCTT.

This clonotype was observed many times. This chain connects TRBV12-3 or TRBV12-4 to TRBJ1-2; no definite D call. V lost 6 bases and J lost 3, with 11 bases in between. The CDR3 runs 13 residues. CDR3 sequence reads: CASSQHEYYGYTF. CDR3 bases: TGTGCCAGCAGCCAACACGAATACTATGGCTACACCTTC.

As concerns this clonotype: The conserved final phenylalanine or tryptophan is absent from the CDR3, which likely points to a read error. This rearrangement joins TRBV19 to TRBJ2-7; D unresolved. V lost 5 bases, J lost 3 bases, and 8 bases lay in between. The CDR3 runs to 12 residues. CDR1 and CDR2 (germline): LNHDA, SQIVND (reference sequence). The CDR3 loop is CASSGEFYEQYS. DNA of the CDR3: TGTGCCAGTAGTGGCGAGTTCTACGAGCAGTACTCC.

This clonotype was seen more than once but under ten times. This CDR3 fails to terminate in the conserved phenylalanine or tryptophan, so it likely reflects a read error. The chain links TRBV7-2 to TRBJ1-6, with D tentatively TRBD1 (6 bases). V dropped 6 bases and J dropped 9 bases, with 18 bases sitting between them. Germline-derived CDR1 and CDR2 are SGHTA and FQGNSA. The CDR3 has 15 residues. The CDR3 sequence: CASRGGGSVGSPLHL. CDR3 in DNA: TGTGCCAGCAGGGGGGGCGGTTCGGTTGGTTCACCCCTCCACCTT.

There are a few counts of this clonotype. This chain uses TRBV20-1 with TRBJ2-7; D tentatively reads TRBD1 or TRBD2 (6 bases each). The germline V gene has CDR1 DFQATT and CDR2 SNEGSKA (reference sequence). Trimming took off 5 bases at V and 7 bases at J, with 18 bases between the two ends. The CDR3 runs 13 residues. CDR3 loop: CSAEGTLEGEQYF. CDR3 in DNA: TGCAGTGCTGAAGGGACACTGGAGGGGGAGCAGTACTTC.

The gene calls are TRBV5-1 and TRBJ2-1; D assignment may be TRBD1 or TRBD2 (5 bases each). This CDR3 is built from 14 residues. V lost 2 bases to trimming and J lost 6 bases, with 12 bases between them. Per the germline V gene, CDR1 is SGHRS and CDR2 is YFSETQ. The chain's CDR3 is CASSFEGTRNEQFF. DNA for the CDR3: TGCGCCAGCAGCTTCGAAGGGACGCGCAATGAGCAGTTCTTC.

In its sample, this clonotype was seen once. Being one base from a much bigger clone, this may be a read error. CDR3 nucleotides: TGTGCCAGTAATCCGGGGAGGGGGCCAGGAAATGGCTACACCTTC. It codes for CASNPGRGPGNGYTF. The chain employs TRBV19 and TRBJ1-2; 7 positions agree with TRBD1. Germline assignment: CDR1 LNHDA and CDR2 SQIVND (reference sequence). There are 15 residues in the CDR3. The trim removed 7 bases at V and 6 bases at J, leaving 14 bases unmatched.

This clonotype has just a few counts. The chain carries TRBV9 and TRBJ1-3; D gene ambiguous. The germline V and J ends were trimmed by 0 bases and 8 bases, with 9 bases remaining between them. The CDR3 length is 13 residues. The germline gives CDR1 SGDLS, CDR2 YYNGEE. The CDR3 reads CASSVEQWDTIYF. CDR3 nucleotide sequence: TGTGCCAGCAGCGTAGAACAATGGGACACCATATATTTT.

This clonotype was seen ten or more times. V is TRBV24-1 and J is TRBJ2-5; no definite D call. The CDR3 is 14 amino acids. The V end was cut by 1 base, the J end by 5 bases, with 10 bases between. From germline, CDR1 is KGHDR and CDR2 SFDVKD. The CDR3 reads CATSDFGAGETQYF. DNA of the CDR3: TGTGCCACCAGTGATTTTGGAGCCGGGGAGACCCAGTACTTC.